A single sample is the source of the 5 T cell receptor beta chains below, sequenced in a study of T cell changes during pregnancy in multiple sclerosis. TCRdb keeps only in-frame clones here, not all; method: immunoSEQ multiplex PCR. The sample lists around 33,000 clones, about nine tenths occurring once. The sequencing here drew on CD8+ T cells from peripheral blood mononuclear cells, taken before pregnancy. The origin of the receptors is a female donor with multiple sclerosis, enrolled in a pregnancy study.

DNA for the CDR3: TGTGCCACCAGCAGACCGGGGGACGGGACTTTAGCTTTCTTT. This encodes CATSRPGDGTLAFF. The chain links TRBV15 to TRBJ1-1, with D possibly matching TRBD1 (5 bases). CDR1 and CDR2 (germline): LNHNV, YYDKDF (reference sequence). This CDR3 comprises 14 residues. The V end was cut by 2 bases, the J end by 10 bases, with 17 bases between.

CDR3 sequence (DNA): TGTGCCAGCAGTTCGGGGGGGGTCTCCTACGAGCAGTACTTC. This translates into CASSSGGVSYEQYF. This chain joins TRBV6-5 and TRBJ2-7, with 8 positions matching TRBD2. Germline V gives CDR1 MNHEY, CDR2 SVGAGI. The V segment lost 4 bases and the J segment 0 bases; nucleotides outside the gene matches: 2. The CDR3 is made up of 14 amino acids.

This clone was picked up one time. CDR3 coding DNA: TGTGCCAGCAATCCAGTGTCAAGCGGGGAGCTGTTTTTT. Its translation is CASNPVSSGELFF. This chain uses TRBV6-6 with TRBJ2-2; D unresolved. With 7 bases removed from V and 7 bases from J, the gap between germline ends came to 13 bases. Germline CDR1 MNHNY, CDR2 SVGAGI (reference sequence). The CDR3 length is 13 residues.

The rearrangement uses TRBV19 and TRBJ2-1; 7 nucleotides align to TRBD2. Trimming cost V 7 bases and J 3 bases; bases outside gene matches: 9. Germline V gene sequence: CDR1 LNHDA, CDR2 SQIVND (reference sequence). CDR3 length: 15 residues. CDR3 amino acids: CASTTEWEGYNEQFF. CDR3 nucleotides: TGTGCCAGTACCACAGAGTGGGAGGGCTACAATGAGCAGTTCTTC.

CDR3 in DNA: TGTGCCAGCAGCTTGGCTAGCGGGAAAGGGGAGACCCAGTACTTC. It yields the protein CASSLASGKGETQYF. J is TRBJ2-5 and V is TRBV5-6; 9 nucleotides agree with TRBD2. V was clipped by 0 bases and J by 5 bases; unmatched bases: 5. Germline lookup yields CDR1 SGHDT and CDR2 YYEEEE. This CDR3 is 15 amino acids long.